This T cell receptor (beta chain) emerged from a study of identical twins. The CDR3 covers 16 residues. The germline V gene has CDR1 DFQATT and CDR2 SNEGSKA (reference sequence). V lost 0 bases and J lost 2, with 17 bases in between. TCRdb ran MiXCR on the 5' RACE reads and lists one entry per CDR3 protein. The table records 600,000 to 700,000 distinct CDR3 sequences, 20% to 25% of them present only once. These data were likewise used in another study, on T cells expressing NK-cell markers.

The receptor was derived from a woman under 30 in good health. V is TRBV20-1 and J is TRBJ2-7, with a weak D call TRBD2 (5 bases). Sequences were obtained from PBMCs. CDR3 residues: CSARDRSERRPYEQYF. CDR3 nucleotides: TGCAGTGCTAGAGATCGCTCGGAGCGGAGACCCTACGAGCAGTACTTC.